Sequencing of this TCR beta chain was carried out in a study of spatial heterogeneity in lung cancer. Time point indicated: blood at routine non-recurrence follow-up after resection. Germline CDR1 reads SGHDN; CDR2 reads FVKESK. Trimming cost V 1 base and J 4 bases; bases outside gene matches: 8. There are 17 residues in the CDR3. Using its own MiXCR run on the 5' RACE reads, TCRdb lists one record per CDR3 protein. The repertoire holds about 43,000 distinct CDR3 sequences, with about 23% as singletons. The specimen comprised PBMCs, sampled at follow-up. The receptor comes from a female donor with early-stage non-small cell lung cancer. V and J are TRBV14 and TRBJ2-1; TRBD2 aligns across 9 bases. Here the CDR3 DNA reads TGTGCCAGCAGCCAAGTTTCTAGCGGGGCTTTTTACAATGAGCAGTTCTTC. Residues: CASSQVSSGAFYNEQFF. Based on the CDR3 plus reference TRBV14 and TRBJ2-1, the full variable domain is EAGVTQFPSHSVIEKGQTVTLRCDPISGHDNLYWYRRVMGKEIKFLLHFVKESKQDESGMPNNRFLAERTGGTYSTLKVQPAELEDSGVYFCASSQVSSGAFYNEQFFGPGTRLTVL.